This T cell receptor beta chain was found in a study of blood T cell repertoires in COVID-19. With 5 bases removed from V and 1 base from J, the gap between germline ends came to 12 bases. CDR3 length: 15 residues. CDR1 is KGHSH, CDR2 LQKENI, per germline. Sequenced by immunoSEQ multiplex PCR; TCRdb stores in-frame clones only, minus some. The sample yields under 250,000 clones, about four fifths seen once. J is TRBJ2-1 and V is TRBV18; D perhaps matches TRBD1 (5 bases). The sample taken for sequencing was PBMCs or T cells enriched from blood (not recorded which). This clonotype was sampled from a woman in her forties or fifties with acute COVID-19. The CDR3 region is CASSRQYLSYNEQFF. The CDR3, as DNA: TGTGCCAGCTCAAGACAGTACCTTTCCTACAATGAGCAGTTCTTC.